These 20 T cell receptor beta chains were sequenced from one sample in a study of OX40 agonist ivuxolimab in advanced cancers. Library preparation was by the immunoSEQ multiplex PCR assay. TCRdb took over this immuneACCESS table, retaining in-frame rearrangements with V and J assigned. Such tables are incomplete; in checked studies, under half of the missing clones stem from an unresolved V gene, and the remainder is unexplained. The sample table shows approximately 28,000 clones, and roughly 84% are seen once. The top ten hold around 26% of the sample. The sample consisted of CD4+ or CD8+ T cells sorted from blood, taken in a trial of the OX40 agonist ivuxolimab. Receptors originate from an adult with an advanced solid tumor such as melanoma, head and neck, liver or kidney cancer.

The chain recombines TRBV29-1 with TRBJ1-1, with D unclear. The CDR3 loop spans 11 amino acids. V was trimmed by 7 bases and J by 1 base, leaving 7 bases between them. CDR1 is SQVTM and CDR2 is ANQGSEA in the germline V gene. CDR3 sequence (DNA): TGCAGCGCCAACGGGAACACTGAAGCTTTCTTT. It is translated as CSANGNTEAFF.

This chain links TRBV11-2 with TRBJ2-4; D gene ambiguous. The ends were cut back, 3 bases at V and 5 bases at J, with 14 bases in the middle. The CDR3 spans 15 residues. Germline-derived CDR1 and CDR2 are SGHAT and FQNNGV. The CDR3 here is CASSFSISPENIQYF. The CDR3 bases are TGTGCCAGCAGCTTTTCGATCTCACCTGAAAACATTCAGTACTTC.

A note on this clone: One junction end does not reproduce the germline sequence, and a read error may be involved. J is TRBJ2-5 and V is TRBV2, with a possible D match to TRBD2 (6 bases). In germline, CDR1 is SNHLY, CDR2 FYNNEI. This CDR3 region has 10 residues. CDR3 protein: CASSEGEDHF. For the CDR3, the DNA is TGTGCCAGCAGTGAGGGGGAGGACCACTTC.

The J gene is TRBJ1-1, the V gene TRBV5-1; possibly TRBD1 for D (6 bases). The germline V gene has CDR1 SGHRS and CDR2 YFSETQ. The CDR3 length is 13 residues. Trimming left V 6 bases short and J 5 bases short, with 14 bases between. The CDR3 sequence is CASTEGGRTEAFF. In DNA, the CDR3 is TGCGCCAGCACGGAGGGGGGCCGGACTGAAGCTTTCTTT.

The genes are TRBV2 and TRBJ1-2; the D is unclear. Germline CDR1 SNHLY, CDR2 FYNNEI. Trimming removed 4 bases at V and 2 bases at J, with 8 bases between. The CDR3 contains 13 residues. CDR3 nucleotides: TGTGCCAGCAGTGGGGCAGGAAACTATGGCTACACCTTC. Translated, it gives CASSGAGNYGYTF.

CDR3 nucleotides: TGTGCCAGCAGCTTAAGCGGGGGCTCCTACGAGCAGTACTTC. It encodes CASSLSGGSYEQYF. The gene calls are TRBV7-8 and TRBJ2-7, with 8 nucleotides matching TRBD2. The junction had 0 bases not matched to a gene; V was cut back by 2 bases and J by 0 bases. Germline V CDR1 and CDR2: SGHVS, FQNEAQ. The CDR3 runs 14 residues.

The CDR3 DNA reads TGTGCCAGCTGGGTGACAGATACGCAGTATTTT. Translation: CASWVTDTQYF. V usage is TRBV2 and J usage is TRBJ2-3; D unresolved. Trimming removed 8 bases from V and 3 bases from J, with 6 bases in between. Germline lookup yields CDR1 SNHLY and CDR2 FYNNEI. The CDR3 is 11 amino acids.

This chain uses TRBV19 with TRBJ2-7; D assignment may be TRBD1 or TRBD2 (5 bases each). This CDR3 is built from 15 residues. Between the trimmed V and J ends, which lost 3 bases and 0 bases, there was a span of 12 bases. Germline values: CDR1 LNHDA, CDR2 SQIVND (reference sequence). For the CDR3, the DNA is TGTGCCAGTAGTATGGGTGAGGGGCTCTCCTACGAGCAGTACTTC. This translates into CASSMGEGLSYEQYF.

The chain employs TRBV9 and TRBJ2-1; 11 positions agree with TRBD2. The CDR3 contains 17 residues. After removal of 4 bases from V and 7 bases from J, the junction contained 13 bases not matched to a gene. Germline V gene lookup returns CDR1 SGDLS and CDR2 YYNGEE. The CDR3 nucleotides read TGTGCCAGCAGCCCCCGAAACCTAGCGGGAGGCCTGAATGAGCAGTTCTTC. Encoded protein: CASSPRNLAGGLNEQFF.

The V gene is TRBV4-3, the J gene TRBJ2-3; 9 bases are shared with TRBD2. Germline trimming cut 0 bases from V and 4 bases from J; bases unmatched to any gene: 5. Germline V gives CDR1 LGHNA, CDR2 YSLEER. There are 16 residues in the CDR3. The CDR3 DNA sequence: TGCGCCAGCAGCCAAGATTCTAGCGGGACGGCAGATACGCAGTATTTT. Translated, it gives CASSQDSSGTADTQYF.

The V gene is TRBV7-9, the J gene TRBJ2-3; 8 nucleotides align to TRBD2. The V and J ends lost 8 bases and 3 bases, in that order; junction bases with no gene match: 13. Germline CDR1 reads SEHNR; CDR2 reads FQNEAQ (reference sequence). CDR3 length equals 16 residues. The CDR3 protein is CASGGGAGESTDTQYF. The CDR3 DNA reads TGTGCCAGCGGGGGGGGAGCGGGAGAAAGTACAGATACGCAGTATTTT.

The chain links TRBV5-1 to TRBJ2-1, with D perhaps TRBD1 (6 bases). V was cut by 1 base and J by 4 bases, with 15 bases left in between. In germline, CDR1 is SGHRS, CDR2 YFSETQ. The CDR3 contains 16 residues. The CDR3 nucleotides read TGCGCCAGCAGCTTGCCTATGGGACAATCTTACAATGAGCAGTTCTTC. Translation: CASSLPMGQSYNEQFF.

The chain employs TRBV9 and TRBJ2-5; D not certain. In germline, CDR1 is SGDLS, CDR2 YYNGEE. The CDR3 spans 14 residues. V was trimmed by 0 bases and J by 2 bases, leaving 8 bases between them. The CDR3 nucleotides read TGTGCCAGCAGCGTAGGCCAGAAGCAAGAGACCCAGTACTTC. Its protein product is CASSVGQKQETQYF. Looking up the rest from reference TRBV9 and TRBJ2-5 gives the full variable domain: DSGVTQTPKHLITATGQRVTLRCSPRSGDLSVYWYQQSLDQGLQFLIQYYNGEERAKGNILERFSAQQFPDLHSELNLSSLELGDSALYFCASSVGQKQETQYFGPGTRLLVL.

V and J are TRBV11-2 and TRBJ2-7, with 16 bases aligning to TRBD2. Losses at the gene ends were 4 bases for V and 7 bases for J; bases not matched to a gene: 4. Germline V gene data show CDR1 as SGHAT and CDR2 as FQNNGV. This CDR3 is 15 amino acids long. CDR3 in DNA: TGTGCCAGCAGCTCGGGACTAGCGGGAGGGTGGGAGCAGTACTTC. It translates to CASSSGLAGGWEQYF.

The genes are TRBV30 and TRBJ2-2; 9 bases line up with TRBD1. The germline gives CDR1 GTSNPN, CDR2 SVGIG (reference sequence). Trimming took 2 bases from V and 4 from J; bases not matched to a gene: 8. The CDR3 totals 16 residues. The DNA for the CDR3 is TGTGCCTGGAGTCCATCTCCGGGACAGGGCACCGGGGAGCTGTTTTTT. Protein product: CAWSPSPGQGTGELFF.

The chain recombines TRBV7-9 with TRBJ2-1; D gene uncertain. V lost 7 bases, J lost 0 bases, and 16 bases lay in between. The CDR3 extends over 16 amino acids. Germline assignment: CDR1 SEHNR and CDR2 FQNEAQ (reference sequence). CDR3 in DNA: TGTGCCAGCATTTCGAACTCGGGTAGCTCCTACAATGAGCAGTTCTTC. It yields the protein CASISNSGSSYNEQFF.

A few counts support this clone. The chain couples TRBV4-1 to TRBJ2-1; 7 bases line up with TRBD2. Germline V CDR1 and CDR2: MGHRA, YSYEKL. Germline trimming cut 3 bases from V and 8 bases from J; bases unmatched to any gene: 10. This CDR3 is built from 15 residues. The CDR3 protein is CASSHSSLALDEQFF. CDR3 DNA: TGCGCCAGCAGCCACTCCTCACTAGCGTTGGATGAGCAGTTCTTC.

There are a few counts of this clone. The chain has TRBV5-6 and TRBJ1-1; no clear D. This CDR3 spans 12 amino acids. Trimming took off 3 bases at V and 4 bases at J, with 7 bases between the two ends. From germline, CDR1 is SGHDT and CDR2 YYEEEE. For the CDR3, the DNA is TGTGCCAGCAGCTATGGACTCACTGAAGCTTTCTTT. This gives the protein CASSYGLTEAFF.

The chain uses TRBV6-5 and TRBJ1-1; 9 nucleotides align to TRBD1. Unmatched junction bases numbered 12, after V lost 2 bases and J lost 11 bases. This CDR3 has 15 amino acids. The germline CDR1 and CDR2 sequences are MNHEY and SVGAGI. CDR3 residues: CASSYGVGQGIGAFF. CDR3 nucleotides: TGTGCCAGCAGTTACGGAGTAGGACAGGGGATTGGGGCTTTCTTT.

J is TRBJ1-4 and V is TRBV4-3, with TRBD1 matching 7 bases. This CDR3 contains 13 residues. V was clipped by 0 bases and J by 13 bases; unmatched bases: 5. Germline-derived CDR1 and CDR2 are LGHNA and YSLEER. The CDR3 DNA reads TGCGCCAGCAGCCAAGAATTGACAGGGAGACTGTTTTTT. This gives the protein CASSQELTGRLFF.